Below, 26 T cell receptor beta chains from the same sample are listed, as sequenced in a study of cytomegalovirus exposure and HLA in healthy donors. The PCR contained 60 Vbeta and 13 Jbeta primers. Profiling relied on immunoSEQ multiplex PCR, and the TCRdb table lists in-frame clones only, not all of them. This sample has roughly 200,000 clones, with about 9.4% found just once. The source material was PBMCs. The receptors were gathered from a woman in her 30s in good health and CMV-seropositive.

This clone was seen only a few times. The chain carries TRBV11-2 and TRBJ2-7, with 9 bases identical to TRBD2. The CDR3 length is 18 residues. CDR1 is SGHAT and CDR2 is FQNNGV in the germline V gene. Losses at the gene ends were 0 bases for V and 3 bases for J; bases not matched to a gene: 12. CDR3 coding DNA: TGTGCCAGCAGCTTAGAGGTTTCTAGCGGGACACCAAGCTACGAGCAGTACTTC. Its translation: CASSLEVSSGTPSYEQYF.

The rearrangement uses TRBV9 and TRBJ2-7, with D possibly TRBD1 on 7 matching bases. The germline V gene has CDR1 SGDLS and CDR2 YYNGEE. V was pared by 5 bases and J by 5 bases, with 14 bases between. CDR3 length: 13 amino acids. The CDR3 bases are TGTGCCAGCAGTGGAGGGGGCGAGAACGAGCAGTACTTC. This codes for CASSGGGENEQYF.

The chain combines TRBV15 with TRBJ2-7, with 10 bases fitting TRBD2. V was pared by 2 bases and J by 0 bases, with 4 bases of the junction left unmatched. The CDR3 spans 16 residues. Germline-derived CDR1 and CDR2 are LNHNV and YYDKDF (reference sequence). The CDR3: CATSRYSGRSSYEQYF. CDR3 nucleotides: TGTGCCACCAGCAGATATAGCGGGAGGAGCTCCTACGAGCAGTACTTC.

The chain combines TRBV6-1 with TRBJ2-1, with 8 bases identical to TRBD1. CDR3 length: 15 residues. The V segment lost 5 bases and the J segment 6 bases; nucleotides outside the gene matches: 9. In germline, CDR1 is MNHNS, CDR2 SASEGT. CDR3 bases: TGTGCCAGCAGTTCCTACCTACAGGGGGGCAATGAGCAGTTCTTC. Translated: CASSSYLQGGNEQFF.

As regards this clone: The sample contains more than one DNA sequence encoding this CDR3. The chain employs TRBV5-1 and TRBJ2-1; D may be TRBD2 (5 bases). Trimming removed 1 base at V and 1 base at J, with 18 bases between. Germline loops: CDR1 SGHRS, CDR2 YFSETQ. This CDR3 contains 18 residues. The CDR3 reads CASSLQTGSTRSYNEQFF. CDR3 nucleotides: TGCGCCAGCAGCTTGCAAACGGGGTCGACGAGGTCCTACAATGAGCAGTTCTTC. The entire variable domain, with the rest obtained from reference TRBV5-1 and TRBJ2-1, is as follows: KAGVTQTPRYLIKTRGQQVTLSCSPISGHRSVSWYQQTPGQGLQFLFEYFSETQRNKGNFPGRFSGRQFSNSRSEMNVSTLELGDSALYLCASSLQTGSTRSYNEQFFGPGTRLTVL.

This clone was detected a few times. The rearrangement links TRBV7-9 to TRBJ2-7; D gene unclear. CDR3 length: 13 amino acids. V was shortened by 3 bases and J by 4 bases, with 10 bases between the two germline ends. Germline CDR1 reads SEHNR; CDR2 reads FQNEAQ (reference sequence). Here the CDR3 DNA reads TGTGCCAGCAGCTTGGGCGACACGTACGAGCAGTACTTC. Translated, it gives CASSLGDTYEQYF.

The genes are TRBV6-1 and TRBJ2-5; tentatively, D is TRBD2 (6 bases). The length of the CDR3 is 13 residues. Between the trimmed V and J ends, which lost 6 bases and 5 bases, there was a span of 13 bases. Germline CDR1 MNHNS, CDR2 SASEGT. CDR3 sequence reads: CASSLEGDETQYF. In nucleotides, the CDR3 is TGTGCCAGCAGCCTGGAGGGTGATGAGACCCAGTACTTC.

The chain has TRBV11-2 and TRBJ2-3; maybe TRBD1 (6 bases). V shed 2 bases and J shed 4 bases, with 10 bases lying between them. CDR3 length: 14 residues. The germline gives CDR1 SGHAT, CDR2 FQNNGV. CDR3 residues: CASSLYRDSDTQYF. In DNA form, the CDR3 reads TGTGCCAGCAGCTTATACAGGGATTCAGATACGCAGTATTTT.

The CDR3 nucleotides read TGTGCCAGCAGTTCGCACGGGGGAGGAACTGAAGCTTTCTTT. Translating gives CASSSHGGGTEAFF. This chain joins TRBV6-5 and TRBJ1-1, with a tentative D call TRBD1 (5 bases). This CDR3 region has 14 residues. The germline gives CDR1 MNHEY, CDR2 SVGAGI. V was shortened by 4 bases and J by 5 bases, with 14 bases between the two germline ends.

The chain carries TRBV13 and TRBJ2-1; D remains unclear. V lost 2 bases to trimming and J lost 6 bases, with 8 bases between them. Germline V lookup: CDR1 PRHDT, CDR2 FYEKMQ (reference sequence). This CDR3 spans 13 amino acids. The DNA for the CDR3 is TGTGCCAGCAGCTTACGTAGCTTCAATGAGCAGTTCTTC. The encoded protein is CASSLRSFNEQFF.

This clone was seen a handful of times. CDR3 protein: CASSVGFMNTEAFF. CDR3 sequence (DNA): TGTGCCAGCAGCGTAGGTTTCATGAACACTGAAGCTTTCTTT. The chain employs TRBV9 and TRBJ1-1; D unresolved. V lost 0 bases and J lost 0, with 6 bases in between. Germline CDR1 and CDR2: SGDLS and YYNGEE. CDR3 length: 14 residues.

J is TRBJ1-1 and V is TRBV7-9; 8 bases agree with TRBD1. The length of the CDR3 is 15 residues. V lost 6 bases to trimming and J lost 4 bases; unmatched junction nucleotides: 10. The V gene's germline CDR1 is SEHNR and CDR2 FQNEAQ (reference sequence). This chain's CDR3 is CASRNSGGSSTEAFF. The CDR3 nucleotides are TGTGCCAGCAGAAATTCAGGGGGCTCGAGCACTGAAGCTTTCTTT.

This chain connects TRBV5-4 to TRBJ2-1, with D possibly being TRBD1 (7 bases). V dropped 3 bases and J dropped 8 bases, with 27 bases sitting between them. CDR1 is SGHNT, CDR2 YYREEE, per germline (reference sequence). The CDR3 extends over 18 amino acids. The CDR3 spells CASSYRDSYLGRLHEQFF. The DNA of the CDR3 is TGTGCCAGCAGCTACCGGGACAGCTACCTGGGGAGGCTCCATGAGCAGTTCTTC.

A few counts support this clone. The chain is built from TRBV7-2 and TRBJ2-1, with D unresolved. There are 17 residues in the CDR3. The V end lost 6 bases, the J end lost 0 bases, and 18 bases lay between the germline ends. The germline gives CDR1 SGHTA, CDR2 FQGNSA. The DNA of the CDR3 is TGTGCCAGCAGTTTGCTAATCGGCCGAGGCTCCTACAATGAGCAGTTCTTC. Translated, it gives CASSLLIGRGSYNEQFF.

The CDR3 here is CASSGPDRGYYGYTF. CDR3 in DNA: TGTGCCAGCAGTGGGCCGGACAGGGGATACTATGGCTACACCTTC. The chain uses TRBV25-1 and TRBJ1-2, with TRBD1 identical over 9 bases. The CDR3 length is 15 residues. CDR1 and CDR2 from the germline V gene are MGHDK and SYGVNS. V shed 4 bases and J 3 bases; nucleotides not matched to a gene: 6.

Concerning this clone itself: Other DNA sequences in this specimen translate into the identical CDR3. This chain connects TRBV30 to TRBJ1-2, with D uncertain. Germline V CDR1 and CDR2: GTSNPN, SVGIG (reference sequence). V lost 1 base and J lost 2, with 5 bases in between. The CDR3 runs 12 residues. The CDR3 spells CAWSGRNYGYTF. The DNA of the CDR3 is TGTGCCTGGAGTGGGAGAAACTATGGCTACACCTTC.

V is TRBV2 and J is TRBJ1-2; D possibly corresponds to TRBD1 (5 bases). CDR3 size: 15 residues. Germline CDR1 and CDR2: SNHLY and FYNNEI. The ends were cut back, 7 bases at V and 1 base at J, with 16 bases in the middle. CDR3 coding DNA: TGTGCCAGCATCGTGTCAGGGAATGGTAACTATGGCTACACCTTC. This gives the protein CASIVSGNGNYGYTF.

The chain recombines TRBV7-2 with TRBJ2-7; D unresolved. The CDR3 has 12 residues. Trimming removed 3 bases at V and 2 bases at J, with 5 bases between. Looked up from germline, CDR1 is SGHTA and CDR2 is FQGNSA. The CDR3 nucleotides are TGTGCCAGCAGCTTTAGTGCCTACGAGCAGTACTTC. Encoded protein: CASSFSAYEQYF.

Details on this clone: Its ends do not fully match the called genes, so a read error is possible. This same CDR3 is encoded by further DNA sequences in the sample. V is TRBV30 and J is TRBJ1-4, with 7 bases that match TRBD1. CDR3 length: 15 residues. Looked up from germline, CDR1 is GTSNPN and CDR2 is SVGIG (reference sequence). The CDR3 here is CAWTIQGQFNEKLFF. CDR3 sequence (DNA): TGTGCCTGGACGATACAGGGACAGTTTAATGAAAAGCTGTTTTTT.

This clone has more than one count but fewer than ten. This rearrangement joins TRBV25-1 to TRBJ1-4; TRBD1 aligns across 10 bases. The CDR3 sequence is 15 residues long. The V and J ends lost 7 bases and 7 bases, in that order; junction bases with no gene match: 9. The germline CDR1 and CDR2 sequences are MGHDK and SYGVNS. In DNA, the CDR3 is TGTGCCAGCACTGAGTACGGGACAGGGGCTGAAAAACTGTTTTTT. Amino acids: CASTEYGTGAEKLFF.

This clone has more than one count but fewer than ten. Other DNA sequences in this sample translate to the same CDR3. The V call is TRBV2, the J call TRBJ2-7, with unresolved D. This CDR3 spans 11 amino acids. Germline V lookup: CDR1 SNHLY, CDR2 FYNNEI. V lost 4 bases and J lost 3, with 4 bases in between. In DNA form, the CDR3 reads TGTGCCAGCAGTGTCCTCTACGAGCAGTACTTC. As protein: CASSVLYEQYF.

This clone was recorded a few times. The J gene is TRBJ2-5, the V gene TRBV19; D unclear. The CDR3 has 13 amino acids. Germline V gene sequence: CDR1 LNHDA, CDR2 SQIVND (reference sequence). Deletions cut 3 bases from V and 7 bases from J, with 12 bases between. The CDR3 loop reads CASSIVGSGTQYF. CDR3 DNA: TGTGCCAGTAGTATCGTCGGATCAGGGACCCAGTACTTC. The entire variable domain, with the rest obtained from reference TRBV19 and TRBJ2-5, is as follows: DGGITQSPKYLFRKEGQNVTLSCEQNLNHDAMYWYRQDPGQGLRLIYYSQIVNDFQKGDIAEGYSVSREKKESFPLTVTSAQKNPTAFYLCASSIVGSGTQYFGPGTRLLVL.

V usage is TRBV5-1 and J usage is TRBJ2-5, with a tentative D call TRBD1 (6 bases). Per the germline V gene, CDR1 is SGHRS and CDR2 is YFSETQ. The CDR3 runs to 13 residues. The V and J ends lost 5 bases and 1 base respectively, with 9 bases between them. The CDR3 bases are TGCGCCAGCAGTCCAGGGGTCCAAGAGACCCAGTACTTC. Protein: CASSPGVQETQYF.

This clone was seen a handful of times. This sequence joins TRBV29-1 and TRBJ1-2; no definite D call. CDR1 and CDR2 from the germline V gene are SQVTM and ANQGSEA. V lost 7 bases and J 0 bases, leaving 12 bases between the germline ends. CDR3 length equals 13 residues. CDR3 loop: CSALMASNYGYTF. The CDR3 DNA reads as TGCAGCGCCTTGATGGCTTCTAACTATGGCTACACCTTC.

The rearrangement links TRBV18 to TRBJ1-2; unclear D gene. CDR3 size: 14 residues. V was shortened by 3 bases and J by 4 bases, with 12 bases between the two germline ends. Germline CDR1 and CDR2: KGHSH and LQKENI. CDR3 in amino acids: CASSPDPEVYGYTF. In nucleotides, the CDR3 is TGTGCCAGCTCACCGGACCCGGAGGTCTATGGCTACACCTTC.

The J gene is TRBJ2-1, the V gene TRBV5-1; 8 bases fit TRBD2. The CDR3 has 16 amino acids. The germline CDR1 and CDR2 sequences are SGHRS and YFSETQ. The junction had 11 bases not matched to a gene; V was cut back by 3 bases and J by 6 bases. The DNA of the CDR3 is TGCGCCAGCAGCTGGGCCGGGGGGGCCCCCTCCAATGAGCAGTTCTTC. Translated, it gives CASSWAGGAPSNEQFF.